This TCR beta chain was sequenced in a study of blood T cell repertoires in COVID-19. The V gene's germline CDR1 is SGHDT and CDR2 YYEEEE. The CDR3 extends over 17 amino acids. The J segment lost 8 bases and the V segment lost 4 bases, leaving 15 bases of the junction unmatched. In the original analysis: Nucleated cell number was recorded as an estimate derived from reference gene primer amplification. The assay was immunoSEQ multiplex PCR, and TCRdb's table has in-frame clones only and misses some. Clone size and V and J calls were adopted from that table, with D and trimming inferred from the DNA. This sample has approximately 390,000 clones, with 88% found just once. Participants came from about two dozen US areas, aged roughly 18 to 95 years. Participants had their cohort set by participant-reported clinical history.

The receptor's source is a middle-aged woman with acute COVID-19. The genes are TRBV5-6 and TRBJ2-3, with 11 bases matching TRBD2. The sequenced sample consisted of PBMCs or T cells enriched from blood (not recorded which). DNA of the CDR3: TGTGCCAGCAGCCGAAATAGCGGGGGGGCGTCTTGGGTTACGCAGTATTTT. It encodes CASSRNSGGASWVTQYF.